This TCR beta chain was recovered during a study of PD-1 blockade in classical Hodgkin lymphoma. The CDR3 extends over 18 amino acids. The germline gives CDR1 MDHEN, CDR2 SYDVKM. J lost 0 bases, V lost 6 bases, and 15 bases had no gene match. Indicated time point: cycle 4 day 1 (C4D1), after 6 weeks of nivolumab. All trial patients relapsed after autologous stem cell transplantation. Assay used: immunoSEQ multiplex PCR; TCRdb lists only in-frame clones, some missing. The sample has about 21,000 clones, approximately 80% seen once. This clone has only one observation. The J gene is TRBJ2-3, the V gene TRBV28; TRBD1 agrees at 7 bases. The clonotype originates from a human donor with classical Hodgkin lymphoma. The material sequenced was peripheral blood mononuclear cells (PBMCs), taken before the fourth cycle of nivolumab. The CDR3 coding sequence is TGTGCCAGCAGCAAAAACCGGGGACAGTGGATAAGCACAGATACGCAGTATTTT. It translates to CASSKNRGQWISTDTQYF.